This T cell receptor beta chain is drawn from a study of blood T cell repertoires in COVID-19. Seattle's enrolled individuals joined amid active infection and were then monitored longitudinally. Original handling: Reference gene primers were amplified, and this amplification served to estimate nucleated cell counts. Data came from immunoSEQ multiplex PCR; TCRdb stores just in-frame clones and leaves some out. The D gene and trimming were derived from the DNA, and the V and J assignments and clone size from that table. The table records about 130,000 clones, around 85% of them present only once. Trimming pared 3 bases from V and 4 bases from J, leaving 5 bases between. Germline CDR1 is SGDLS and CDR2 is YYNGEE. The CDR3 runs to 12 residues.

The sequence was obtained from an elderly woman with COVID-19, enrolled during active disease. The chain uses TRBV9 and TRBJ1-3; D remains ambiguous. Sequenced: peripheral blood. CDR3 sequence: CASSAQGNTIYF. The CDR3 nucleotides are TGTGCCAGCAGCGCCCAAGGAAACACCATATATTTT.